Described below is a single T cell receptor (beta chain) sequence and its context. What it binds is unknown. The sample comes from a study of blood T cells in healthy people across ages. Study overall: The template switching approach captured approximately one barcoded beta molecule for every two T cells. Whole-study findings and limits: As age increased, TCR beta diversity per million T cells fell in a roughly linear fashion.

Through a sample-barcoded 5' primer and a J-beta primer mix, a second PCR was run for roughly 7 to 11 cycles. Every cDNA molecule carried a tag from a template-switch adaptor bearing 12 random nucleotides. TCRdb passed the 5' RACE reads through MiXCR, listing each CDR3 protein once. The sample has 650,000 to 900,000 distinct CDR3 sequences; about 62% are singletons. The CDR3 loop spans 13 amino acids. The germline CDR1 and CDR2 sequences are SQVTM and ANQGSEA. V lost 3 bases and J lost 2; bases outside the gene matches: 3. The chain carries TRBV29-1 and TRBJ2-5; 7 bases match TRBD2. Sequencing was done on a sample of blood. This receptor was taken from a man under 40 in good health. The CDR3 protein is CSVERGGQETQYF. CDR3 DNA: TGCAGCGTTGAGCGGGGAGGGCAAGAGACCCAGTACTTC.